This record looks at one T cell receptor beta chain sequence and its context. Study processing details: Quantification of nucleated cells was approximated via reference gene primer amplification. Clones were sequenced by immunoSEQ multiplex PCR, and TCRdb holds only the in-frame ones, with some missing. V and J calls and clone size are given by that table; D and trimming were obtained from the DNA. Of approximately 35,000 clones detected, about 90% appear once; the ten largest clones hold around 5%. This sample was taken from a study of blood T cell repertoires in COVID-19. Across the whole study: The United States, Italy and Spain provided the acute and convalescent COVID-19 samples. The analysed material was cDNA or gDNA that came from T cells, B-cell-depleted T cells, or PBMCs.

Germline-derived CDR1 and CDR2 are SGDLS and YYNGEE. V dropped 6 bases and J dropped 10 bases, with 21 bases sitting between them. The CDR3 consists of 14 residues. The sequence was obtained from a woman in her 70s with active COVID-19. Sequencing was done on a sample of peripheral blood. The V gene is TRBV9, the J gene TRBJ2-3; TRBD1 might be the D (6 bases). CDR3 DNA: TGTGCCAGCACCGAGACATTACAGGGAATGGCGCAGTATTTT. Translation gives CASTETLQGMAQYF.